A selection of T cell receptor beta chains follows, all from one sample in a study of cytomegalovirus exposure and HLA in healthy donors. Profiled with immunoSEQ multiplex PCR; TCRdb holds only in-frame clones, not every one. The sample has 200,000 or so clones, around 73% seen once. Material for sequencing was PBMCs. These receptor sequences come from a male donor in good health and CMV-seronegative. Both conserved end residues are part of each CDR3. A D gene is named only where the DNA matches it firmly. Clone size is shown for a subset of rows, as once, few, many or a class of expanded clone.

TRBV7-9	TRBJ1-2	13	NA	NA	CASSLQINYGYTF	TGTGCCAGCAGCTTACAGATTAACTATGGCTACACCTTC
TRBV7-9	TRBJ1-6	15	NA	NA	CASSPKGGGGSPLHF	TGTGCCAGCAGCCCAAAAGGGGGGGGTGGTTCACCCCTCCACTTT
TRBV19	TRBJ2-7	13	NA	TRBD1	CASSIDRGYEQYF	TGTGCCAGTAGTATTGACAGGGGGTACGAGCAGTACTTC
TRBV6-5	TRBJ1-1	15	few	NA	CASSYGFAENTEAFF	TGTGCCAGCAGTTACGGGTTTGCGGAGAACACTGAAGCTTTCTTT
TRBV6-4	TRBJ1-1	14	NA	NA	CASTLRAGETEAFF	TGTGCCAGCACCCTACGAGCAGGGGAGACTGAAGCTTTCTTT
TRBV19	TRBJ1-1	14	NA	NA	CASSIGGASTEAFF	TGTGCCAGTAGTATTGGCGGTGCCAGCACTGAAGCTTTCTTT
TRBV5-1	TRBJ2-3	15	NA	TRBD2	CASSPDGGGTDTQYF	TGCGCCAGCAGCCCCGACGGGGGAGGGACAGATACGCAGTATTTT
TRBV2	TRBJ2-2	15	NA	NA	CASSPGRVLPGELFF	TGTGCCAGCAGTCCGGGAAGGGTGCTTCCCGGGGAGCTGTTTTTT
TRBV7-7	TRBJ2-3	15	NA	TRBD1	CASSSGTGRSDTQYF	TGTGCCAGCAGCTCGGGGACAGGGCGCTCAGATACGCAGTATTTT
TRBV6-4	TRBJ1-4	16	once	NA	CASSDSAGARNEKLFF	TGTGCCAGCAGTGACTCCGCAGGGGCACGTAATGAAAAACTGTTTTTT
TRBV7-6	TRBJ2-1	12	NA	NA	CASSQSNNEQFF	TGTGCCAGCAGCCAATCTAACAATGAGCAGTTCTTC
TRBV28	TRBJ1-2	16	NA	TRBD1	CASSSLRQGLNYGYTF	TGTGCCAGCAGTTCACTCCGACAGGGTTTAAACTATGGCTACACCTTC
TRBV6-5	TRBJ2-7	16	NA	TRBD2	CASSSGTSGKTYEQYF	TGTGCCAGCAGTTCCGGGACTAGCGGGAAGACCTACGAGCAGTACTTC
TRBV10-2	TRBJ2-7	12	NA	NA	CASSDQGYEQYF	TGCGCCAGCAGTGACCAGGGATACGAGCAGTACTTC
TRBV19	TRBJ1-5	13	once	NA	CARPLGCNQPQHF	TGTGCCAGACCGTTGGGCTGCAATCAGCCCCAGCATTTT
TRBV7-2	TRBJ2-7	14	once	TRBD1	CASSRDRSSYEQYF	TGTGCCAGCAGCCGGGACAGAAGCTCCTACGAGCAGTACTTC
TRBV19	TRBJ2-3	15	NA	NA	CASSIVTSSTDTQYF	TGTGCCAGTAGTATCGTTACTTCGAGCACAGATACGCAGTATTTT
TRBV29-1	TRBJ2-1	14	NA	TRBD1	CSVVTGGLDNEQFF	TGCAGCGTTGTAACAGGGGGCTTGGATAATGAGCAGTTCTTC
TRBV18	TRBJ1-4	14	NA	NA	CASSPGTGNEKLFF	TGTGCCAGCTCACCAGGGACTGGTAATGAAAAACTGTTTTTT
TRBV19	TRBJ1-2	12	NA	NA	CASSPTGFGYTF	TGTGCCAGTAGCCCGACGGGGTTTGGCTACACCTTC
TRBV15	TRBJ2-5	17	few	TRBD2	CATSREIAGARQETQYF	TGTGCCACCAGCAGGGAAATAGCGGGAGCGAGGCAAGAGACCCAGTACTTC
TRBV10-3	TRBJ1-1	13	few	TRBD1	CATRDSSNTEAFF	TGTGCCACCCGGGACAGTTCGAACACTGAAGCTTTCTTT
TRBV11-3	TRBJ2-7	15	NA	TRBD1	CASSLGGQGADEQYF	TGTGCCAGCAGCTTAGGGGGACAGGGGGCCGACGAGCAGTACTTC
TRBV29-1	TRBJ1-5	13	NA	NA	CSVGGGTNQPQHF	TGCAGCGTGGGCGGGGGGACCAATCAGCCCCAGCATTTT
TRBV15	TRBJ2-3	14	NA	NA	CATSSARAADTQYF	TGTGCCACCAGCTCGGCCAGGGCCGCAGATACGCAGTATTTT
TRBV5-1	TRBJ1-2	13	NA	NA	CASSLVARGGYTF	TGCGCCAGCAGCTTAGTAGCCCGGGGTGGCTACACCTTC
TRBV11-2	TRBJ2-2	16	NA	TRBD2	CASSYTTSGSLGELFF	TGTGCCAGCAGCTATACGACTAGCGGGAGTCTCGGGGAGCTGTTTTTT
TRBV27	TRBJ2-1	14	once	TRBD2	CASSPRTRANEQFF	TGTGCCAGCAGTCCGAGGACTAGAGCCAATGAGCAGTTCTTC
TRBV10-3	TRBJ2-2	18	NA	TRBD2	CAISESAREGLGSGELFF	TGTGCCATCAGTGAGTCGGCGCGGGAGGGCCTTGGAAGCGGGGAGCTGTTTTTT
TRBV11-2	TRBJ2-3	12	NA	TRBD2	CASSLAGGVAYF	TGTGCCAGCAGCTTAGCGGGAGGGGTTGCATATTTT
TRBV14	TRBJ2-1	14	NA	TRBD2	CASSLGLARNEQFF	TGTGCCAGCAGCCTCGGACTAGCACGGAATGAGCAGTTCTTC
TRBV19	TRBJ1-1	13	NA	NA	CASSIMAGGPAFF	TGTGCCAGTAGTATAATGGCAGGAGGACCGGCTTTCTTT
TRBV5-6	TRBJ2-2	16	NA	TRBD2	CASRLRGGGNTGELFF	TGTGCCAGCAGGCTGCGCGGGGGGGGGAACACCGGGGAGCTGTTTTTT
TRBV18	TRBJ2-7	14	NA	NA	CASSTDRSSYEQYF	TGTGCCAGCTCTACCGACAGGAGCTCCTACGAGCAGTACTTC
TRBV7-9	TRBJ2-5	16	NA	TRBD1	CASSLGDRGPQETQYF	TGTGCCAGCAGCTTAGGGGACAGGGGGCCCCAAGAGACCCAGTACTTC
TRBV14	TRBJ2-3	15	many	TRBD2	CASSQDGASGHTQYF	TGTGCCAGCAGCCAAGATGGGGCTAGCGGCCATACGCAGTATTTT
TRBV5-1	TRBJ2-3	16	NA	TRBD2	CASSLGLAGDSDTQYF	TGCGCCAGCAGCTTGGGACTAGCGGGAGATTCAGATACGCAGTATTTT
TRBV10-3	TRBJ2-7	12	NA	NA	CAISEVAYEQYF	TGTGCCATCAGTGAGGTAGCCTACGAGCAGTACTTC
TRBV5-4	TRBJ1-1	13	NA	TRBD1	CASSPGQGTEAFF	TGTGCCAGCAGCCCAGGACAGGGAACTGAAGCTTTCTTT
TRBV28	TRBJ1-1	15	NA	TRBD1	CASSPAGTGSREAFF	TGTGCCAGCAGTCCCGCCGGGACAGGGAGTCGTGAAGCTTTCTTT
TRBV19	TRBJ2-1	14	NA	TRBD2	CASMGPGLVQEQFF	TGTGCCAGTATGGGCCCGGGACTAGTCCAAGAGCAGTTCTTC
TRBV29-1	TRBJ2-5	13	NA	TRBD1	CSVKDRVGETQYF	TGCAGCGTGAAAGACAGGGTGGGAGAGACCCAGTACTTC
TRBV27	TRBJ1-1	14	NA	NA	CASTRSTGNTEAFF	TGTGCCAGCACCAGATCGACAGGTAACACTGAAGCTTTCTTT
TRBV28	TRBJ2-1	15	once	NA	CASSQPQGSYNEQFF	TGTGCCAGCAGCCAACCCCAGGGGTCCTACAATGAGCAGTTCTTC
TRBV16	TRBJ2-1	16	NA	NA	CASSQMAGQTDNEQFF	TGTGCCAGCAGCCAAATGGCGGGACAGACCGACAATGAGCAGTTCTTC
TRBV4-1	TRBJ1-5	17	NA	NA	CASSQTGTQYSNQPQHF	TGCGCCAGCAGCCAGACCGGGACACAGTATAGCAATCAGCCCCAGCATTTT
TRBV28	TRBJ1-1	12	NA	NA	CASSLLAAEAFF	TGTGCCAGCAGTTTATTGGCGGCTGAAGCTTTCTTT
TRBV9	TRBJ2-2	15	NA	TRBD1	CASSQGTGNTGELFF	TGTGCCAGCAGCCAGGGGACAGGTAACACCGGGGAGCTGTTTTTT
TRBV28	TRBJ1-2	14	NA	NA	CASSPYRDSQGYTF	TGTGCCAGCAGTCCATACCGGGACTCCCAAGGCTACACCTTC
TRBV6-1	TRBJ1-5	15	NA	NA	CASRFVPGGNQPQHF	TGTGCCAGCAGGTTCGTCCCAGGTGGCAATCAGCCCCAGCATTTT
TRBV7-9	TRBJ2-7	12	few	NA	CASSEGAYEQYF	TGTGCCAGCAGCGAAGGAGCCTACGAGCAGTACTTC
TRBV19	TRBJ1-1	14	NA	NA	CASSMRGRDTEAFF	TGTGCCAGTAGTATGCGGGGGCGCGACACTGAAGCTTTCTTT
TRBV9	TRBJ2-1	17	NA	TRBD2	CASSRGSGRETYNEQFF	TGTGCCAGTTCCCGGGGAAGCGGGAGGGAAACTTACAATGAGCAGTTCTTC
TRBV19	TRBJ2-1	15	few	TRBD2	CASSSRLAGGDEQFF	TGTGCCAGTAGTTCACGACTAGCGGGAGGAGATGAGCAGTTCTTC
TRBV2	TRBJ1-1	15	NA	TRBD1	CASRESQGAWTEAFF	TGTGCCAGCAGGGAGTCACAGGGGGCATGGACTGAAGCTTTCTTT
TRBV19	TRBJ1-4	15	NA	TRBD1	CASSIPGQINEKLFF	TGTGCCAGTAGTATCCCGGGACAGATAAATGAAAAACTGTTTTTT
TRBV4-2	TRBJ2-2	16	NA	TRBD2	CASSQEGGRITGELFF	TGTGCCAGCAGCCAAGAGGGCGGGAGAATCACCGGGGAGCTGTTTTTT
TRBV18	TRBJ1-1	14	NA	NA	CASSPPSGVGGAFF	TGTGCCAGCTCACCACCTTCCGGCGTGGGGGGAGCTTTCTTT